A selection of T cell receptor beta chains follows, all from one sample in a study of blood T cell repertoires in COVID-19. Produced via immunoSEQ multiplex PCR; TCRdb's table is partial and in-frame only. The data hold under 300,000 clones, with 75% to 90% observed a single time. Sample: peripheral blood. The receptors shown here come from a man aged 30 to 45 who had recovered from COVID-19. Both conserved end residues are part of each CDR3. The order of the fields is J gene, clone size, V gene, D gene, CDR3 DNA, CDR3 protein. The D gene is left open where the match is weak. Clone size is given for some rows only: seen once, a few or many times, or a class if the clone is expanded.

j_gene: TRBJ2-3
abundance: .
v_gene: TRBV15
d_gene: .
CDR3nt: TGTGCCACCAGCAGAGGGATGGGGCTCACAGATACGCAGTATTTT
CDR3aa: CATSRGMGLTDTQYF

j_gene: TRBJ2-1
abundance: .
v_gene: TRBV4-1
d_gene: TRBD2
CDR3nt: TGCGCCAGCAGCCAAGGCCTAGCGGGGCCTCTATACAATGAGCAGTTCTTC
CDR3aa: CASSQGLAGPLYNEQFF

j_gene: TRBJ2-1
abundance: once
v_gene: TRBV5-1
d_gene: TRBD1
CDR3nt: TGCGCCAGCGGAACTGACAGGGGGCCATACAATGAGCAGTTCTTC
CDR3aa: CASGTDRGPYNEQFF

j_gene: TRBJ2-7
abundance: .
v_gene: TRBV6-5
d_gene: .
CDR3nt: TGTGCCAGCAGTCAATCACTATACGAGCAGTACTTC
CDR3aa: CASSQSLYEQYF

j_gene: TRBJ1-6
abundance: .
v_gene: TRBV19
d_gene: .
CDR3nt: TGTGCCAGTAGTATAGGGGGCATTTCACCCCTCCACTTT
CDR3aa: CASSIGGISPLHF

j_gene: TRBJ1-6
abundance: few
v_gene: TRBV6-5
d_gene: .
CDR3nt: TGTGCCAGCGGCAGGGTATCTAATTCACCCCTCCACTTT
CDR3aa: CASGRVSNSPLHF

j_gene: TRBJ2-1
abundance: once
v_gene: TRBV11-3
d_gene: .
CDR3nt: TGTGCCAGCAGCTGGCGGGACTCGCTCAATGAGCAGTTCTTC
CDR3aa: CASSWRDSLNEQFF

j_gene: TRBJ2-1
abundance: .
v_gene: TRBV5-1
d_gene: .
CDR3nt: TGCGCCAGCAGCTCCGACGGGAGCAATGAGCAGTTCTTC
CDR3aa: CASSSDGSNEQFF

j_gene: TRBJ1-5
abundance: .
v_gene: TRBV18
d_gene: TRBD1
CDR3nt: TGTGCCAGCTCAGGGACAGGTCGAGTTATAGCCCAGCATTTT
CDR3aa: CASSGTGRVIAQHF

j_gene: TRBJ1-6
abundance: .
v_gene: TRBV19
d_gene: .
CDR3nt: TGTGCCAGTGGGGAAGGGGGTTGGGGTAATTCACCCCTCCACTTT
CDR3aa: CASGEGGWGNSPLHF

j_gene: TRBJ1-4
abundance: .
v_gene: TRBV9
d_gene: .
CDR3nt: TGTGCCAGCAGCGCCCACCGGACATCAGAACTGTTTTTT
CDR3aa: CASSAHRTSELFF

j_gene: TRBJ1-2
abundance: .
v_gene: TRBV6-5
d_gene: .
CDR3nt: TGTGCCAGCAGTTCCCGAGTGGAGGGATGGGGATATGGCTACACCTTC
CDR3aa: CASSSRVEGWGYGYTF

j_gene: TRBJ2-5
abundance: .
v_gene: TRBV7-2
d_gene: .
CDR3nt: TGTGCCAGCAGCCTTCAGGGATCCCAAGAGACCCAGTACTTC
CDR3aa: CASSLQGSQETQYF

j_gene: TRBJ1-5
abundance: .
v_gene: TRBV6-4
d_gene: TRBD1
CDR3nt: TGTGCCAGCAGTGATCCTCGGGATTTACAGGGGCAAGATCAGCCCCAGCATTTT
CDR3aa: CASSDPRDLQGQDQPQHF

j_gene: TRBJ1-2
abundance: .
v_gene: TRBV7-9
d_gene: TRBD1
CDR3nt: TGTGCCAGCAGCTCAATTACAGGGGCTGAACCCTATGGCTACACCTTC
CDR3aa: CASSSITGAEPYGYTF

j_gene: TRBJ1-5
abundance: few
v_gene: TRBV9
d_gene: .
CDR3nt: TGTGCCAGCAGCGTAGGACACTTTAGCAATCAGCCCCAGCATTTT
CDR3aa: CASSVGHFSNQPQHF

j_gene: TRBJ2-2
abundance: .
v_gene: TRBV5-1
d_gene: TRBD1
CDR3nt: TGCGCCAGCAGCATCAGGGGGCGGACCGGGGAGCTGTTTTTT
CDR3aa: CASSIRGRTGELFF

j_gene: TRBJ1-5
abundance: .
v_gene: TRBV19
d_gene: TRBD1
CDR3nt: TGTGCCAGTAGTATATTTAGTGGGACAGGTAGCAATCAGCCCCAGCATTTT
CDR3aa: CASSIFSGTGSNQPQHF

j_gene: TRBJ2-5
abundance: .
v_gene: TRBV25-1
d_gene: TRBD1
CDR3nt: TGTGCCAGCAGTGATCCACTTCCCTCGGACAGGGGGGAGACCCAGTACTTC
CDR3aa: CASSDPLPSDRGETQYF

j_gene: TRBJ2-7
abundance: few
v_gene: TRBV3-1/TRBV3-2
d_gene: .
CDR3nt: TGTGCCAGCAGCCTCTCTTCCTACGAGCAGTACTTC
CDR3aa: CASSLSSYEQYF

j_gene: TRBJ2-7
abundance: .
v_gene: TRBV6-5
d_gene: .
CDR3nt: TGTGCCAGCAGTAAACAGGGTAGTGGGACCTACGAGCAGTACTTC
CDR3aa: CASSKQGSGTYEQYF

j_gene: TRBJ2-3
abundance: few
v_gene: TRBV10-3
d_gene: TRBD2
CDR3nt: TGTGCCATCAGTGTAGCGGAGCGGGACAGCACAGATACGCAGTATTTT
CDR3aa: CAISVAERDSTDTQYF

j_gene: TRBJ2-7
abundance: once
v_gene: TRBV9
d_gene: .
CDR3nt: TGTGCCAGCAGCGTAGCAGGCCAAATGCCCTACGAGCAGTACTTC
CDR3aa: CASSVAGQMPYEQYF

j_gene: TRBJ2-7
abundance: .
v_gene: TRBV12-3/TRBV12-4
d_gene: .
CDR3nt: TGTGCCAGCAGCCGACGAGGGTACGAGCAGTACTTC
CDR3aa: CASSRRGYEQYF

j_gene: TRBJ1-4
abundance: .
v_gene: TRBV10-2
d_gene: TRBD1
CDR3nt: TGCGCCAGCAGCAAAGACAGGGCGGTTGAAAAACTGTTTTTT
CDR3aa: CASSKDRAVEKLFF

j_gene: TRBJ2-1
abundance: .
v_gene: TRBV27
d_gene: TRBD2
CDR3nt: TGTGCCAGCAGTTCGGGACTAGCGGGTGAGCAGTTCTTC
CDR3aa: CASSSGLAGEQFF

j_gene: TRBJ2-5
abundance: .
v_gene: TRBV5-4
d_gene: TRBD2
CDR3nt: TGTGCCAGCAGCTCCGGGACTAGCGGGGGGGCCTTAGAGACCCAGTACTTC
CDR3aa: CASSSGTSGGALETQYF

j_gene: TRBJ1-6
abundance: .
v_gene: TRBV21-1
d_gene: .
CDR3nt: TGTGCCAGCACCTACCTAGACCCCCCAACAGGAGGGGACAGGAGTCTATCCTATAATTCACCCCTCCACTTT
CDR3aa: CASTYLDPPTGGDRSLSYNSPLHF

j_gene: TRBJ2-3
abundance: .
v_gene: TRBV6-5
d_gene: TRBD2
CDR3nt: TGTGCCAGCAGTTACGTTAGCGGGGGGTCAGATACGCAGTATTTT
CDR3aa: CASSYVSGGSDTQYF

j_gene: TRBJ1-3
abundance: .
v_gene: TRBV12-5
d_gene: TRBD1
CDR3nt: TGTGCTAGTGGTTGGGGACAGGCGGACACCATATATTTT
CDR3aa: CASGWGQADTIYF

j_gene: TRBJ2-3
abundance: .
v_gene: TRBV7-9
d_gene: TRBD1
CDR3nt: TGTGCCAGCAGCTTATCAGGGGGCGTCGGAGACACAGATACGCAGTATTTT
CDR3aa: CASSLSGGVGDTDTQYF

j_gene: TRBJ2-2
abundance: once
v_gene: TRBV12-3/TRBV12-4
d_gene: .
CDR3nt: TGTGCCAGCAGCCTTCCCGGGGAGCTGTTTTTT
CDR3aa: CASSLPGELFF

j_gene: TRBJ2-7
abundance: .
v_gene: TRBV7-9
d_gene: TRBD1
CDR3nt: TGTGCCAGCAGCTTACCGGGACAGGGGGCTTACGAGCAGTACTTC
CDR3aa: CASSLPGQGAYEQYF

j_gene: TRBJ1-2
abundance: .
v_gene: TRBV19
d_gene: TRBD1
CDR3nt: TGTGCCAGTATGGACCAGCATCATAGACAGGGCAATGGCTACACCTTC
CDR3aa: CASMDQHHRQGNGYTF

j_gene: TRBJ1-4
abundance: .
v_gene: TRBV6-5
d_gene: TRBD1
CDR3nt: TGTGCCAGCAGCCTACAGGGGACGGGCGAAAAACTGTTTTTT
CDR3aa: CASSLQGTGEKLFF

j_gene: TRBJ1-2
abundance: .
v_gene: TRBV28
d_gene: TRBD1
CDR3nt: TGTGCCAGCAGCTCACCAGGAGAAGGGGGCAACTATGGCTACACCTTC
CDR3aa: CASSSPGEGGNYGYTF

j_gene: TRBJ2-5
abundance: once
v_gene: TRBV6-9
d_gene: TRBD2
CDR3nt: TGTGCCAGCAGTTCCTTGCGGGGGGGTCGAGAGACCCAGTACTTC
CDR3aa: CASSSLRGGRETQYF

j_gene: TRBJ2-6
abundance: .
v_gene: TRBV19
d_gene: .
CDR3nt: TGTGCCAGTAGTATTCAGGGGACCGGGGCCAACGTCCTGACTTTC
CDR3aa: CASSIQGTGANVLTF

j_gene: TRBJ1-2
abundance: .
v_gene: TRBV10-3
d_gene: .
CDR3nt: TGTGCCATTCCCGGGAACTATGGCTACACCTTC
CDR3aa: CAIPGNYGYTF

j_gene: TRBJ2-7
abundance: .
v_gene: TRBV19
d_gene: .
CDR3nt: TGTGCCAGTGTAAACATCGGACACACACCACCCTACGAGCAGTACTTC
CDR3aa: CASVNIGHTPPYEQYF

j_gene: TRBJ1-1
abundance: .
v_gene: TRBV5-4
d_gene: .
CDR3nt: TGTGCCAGCAGCTTGTATGGGCCTATGAACACTGAAGCTTTCTTT
CDR3aa: CASSLYGPMNTEAFF

j_gene: TRBJ1-1
abundance: once
v_gene: TRBV6-5
d_gene: .
CDR3nt: TGTGCCAGCAGTTACTCGAAGACCCAGGGTTTAGCTGAAGCTTTCTTT
CDR3aa: CASSYSKTQGLAEAFF

j_gene: TRBJ2-1
abundance: .
v_gene: TRBV24-1
d_gene: .
CDR3nt: TGTGCCACCAGAGACAGGCTCTACAATGAGCAGTTCTTC
CDR3aa: CATRDRLYNEQFF

j_gene: TRBJ2-2
abundance: .
v_gene: TRBV27
d_gene: TRBD2
CDR3nt: TGTGCCAGCAGTTTAGCGACTAGCGGAACCCGGGAAACCGGGGAGCTGTTTTTT
CDR3aa: CASSLATSGTRETGELFF

j_gene: TRBJ2-5
abundance: .
v_gene: TRBV7-2
d_gene: .
CDR3nt: TGTGCCAGCAGCTTAGGGCACGGGGAGACCCAGTACTTC
CDR3aa: CASSLGHGETQYF

j_gene: TRBJ2-5
abundance: .
v_gene: TRBV6-6
d_gene: .
CDR3nt: TGTGCCAGCAGTTACTCGAGATGGCAAGAGACCCAGTACTTC
CDR3aa: CASSYSRWQETQYF

j_gene: TRBJ2-5
abundance: .
v_gene: TRBV9
d_gene: TRBD1
CDR3nt: TGTGCCAGCAGCCCAAGGACAGGGGAAGAGACCCAGTACTTC
CDR3aa: CASSPRTGEETQYF

j_gene: TRBJ1-5
abundance: few
v_gene: TRBV7-2
d_gene: TRBD1
CDR3nt: TGTGCCAGCAGCTTAGGGACAGGCGTTTTGAGCAATCAGCCCCAGCATTTT
CDR3aa: CASSLGTGVLSNQPQHF

j_gene: TRBJ1-5
abundance: .
v_gene: TRBV24-1
d_gene: .
CDR3nt: TGTGCCACCAGGGGAGGGGGGCAGGAGCCCCAGCATTTT
CDR3aa: CATRGGGQEPQHF

j_gene: TRBJ1-3
abundance: .
v_gene: TRBV6-5
d_gene: TRBD1
CDR3nt: TGTGCCAGCAGTTACAGCCGGGACAGGGGAAACACCATATATTTT
CDR3aa: CASSYSRDRGNTIYF